This record looks at one T cell receptor beta chain sequence and its context. This entry comes from a study of blood T cell repertoires in COVID-19. Authors' processing steps: Estimated nucleated cell counts came from reference gene primer amplification. The data were produced by immunoSEQ multiplex PCR, yet TCRdb's version contains in-frame clones alone and is incomplete. D and trimming were read from the DNA, whereas the V and J calls and clone size are those reported in that table. This table holds roughly 50,000 clones, around 89% found once. Trimming removed 8 bases from V and 1 base from J; junction bases left unmatched: 3. Germline values: CDR1 SGHRS, CDR2 YFSETQ. CDR3 size: 14 residues.

Material: peripheral blood. The source of this sequence is a woman between 55 and 75 years old with active COVID-19. This chain uses TRBV5-1 with TRBJ2-2, with 9 bases that match TRBD1. In nucleotides, the CDR3 is TGCGCCAGTACGGGACAGGGGAACACCGGGGAGCTGTTTTTT. Translation: CASTGQGNTGELFF.